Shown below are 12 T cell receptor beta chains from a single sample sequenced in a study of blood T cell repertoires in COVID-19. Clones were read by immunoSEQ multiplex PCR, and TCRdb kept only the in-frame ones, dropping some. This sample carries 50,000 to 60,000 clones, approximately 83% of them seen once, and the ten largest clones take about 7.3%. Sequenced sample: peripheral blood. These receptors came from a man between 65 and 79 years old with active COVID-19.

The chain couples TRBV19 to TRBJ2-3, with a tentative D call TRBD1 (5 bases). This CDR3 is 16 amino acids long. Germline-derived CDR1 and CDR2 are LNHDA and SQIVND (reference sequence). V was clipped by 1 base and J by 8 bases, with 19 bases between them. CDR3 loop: CASSIATRAGLGTQYF. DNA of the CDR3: TGTGCCAGTAGTATAGCTACCCGGGCAGGGCTGGGTACGCAGTATTTT. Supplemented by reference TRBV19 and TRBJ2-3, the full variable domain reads DGGITQSPKYLFRKEGQNVTLSCEQNLNHDAMYWYRQDPGQGLRLIYYSQIVNDFQKGDIAEGYSVSREKKESFPLTVTSAQKNPTAFYLCASSIATRAGLGTQYFGPGTRLTVL.

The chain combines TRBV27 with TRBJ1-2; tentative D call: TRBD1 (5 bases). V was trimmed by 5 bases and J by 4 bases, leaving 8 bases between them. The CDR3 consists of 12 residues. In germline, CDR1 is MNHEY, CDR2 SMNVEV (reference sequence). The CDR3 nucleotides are TGTGCCAGCAGTCCGGACACCTATGGCTACACCTTC. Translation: CASSPDTYGYTF.

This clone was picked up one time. The CDR3 nucleotides read TGTGCCAGCAGCCTCGAAAGGGGGCGGAACACAGATACGCAGTATTTT. It translates to CASSLERGRNTDTQYF. The rearrangement uses TRBV14 and TRBJ2-3, with 7 bases fitting TRBD1. The CDR3 has 16 amino acids. Germline CDR1 is SGHDN and CDR2 is FVKESK. V lost 4 bases to trimming and J lost 2 bases; unmatched junction nucleotides: 9.

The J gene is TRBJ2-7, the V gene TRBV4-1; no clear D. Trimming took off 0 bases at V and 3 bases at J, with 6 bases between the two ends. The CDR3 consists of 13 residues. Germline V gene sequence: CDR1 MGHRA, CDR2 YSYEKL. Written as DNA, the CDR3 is TGCGCCAGCAGCCAAGAGGGCCTCTACGAGCAGTACTTC. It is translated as CASSQEGLYEQYF.

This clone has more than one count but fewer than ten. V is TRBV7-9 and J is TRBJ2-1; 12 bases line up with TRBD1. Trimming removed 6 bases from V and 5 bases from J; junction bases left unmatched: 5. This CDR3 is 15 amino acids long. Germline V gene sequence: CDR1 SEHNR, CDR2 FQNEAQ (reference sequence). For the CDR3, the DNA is TGTGCCAGCAGAGATCGGGACAGGGGGCACAATGAGCAGTTCTTC. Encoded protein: CASRDRDRGHNEQFF.

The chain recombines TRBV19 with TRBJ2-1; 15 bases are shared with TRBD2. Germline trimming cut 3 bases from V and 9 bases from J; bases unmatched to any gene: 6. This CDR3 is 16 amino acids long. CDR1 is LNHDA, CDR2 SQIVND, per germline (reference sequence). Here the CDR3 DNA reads TGTGCCAGTAGTATGGGACTAGCGGGGGGAACGGGTGAGCAGTTCTTC. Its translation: CASSMGLAGGTGEQFF.

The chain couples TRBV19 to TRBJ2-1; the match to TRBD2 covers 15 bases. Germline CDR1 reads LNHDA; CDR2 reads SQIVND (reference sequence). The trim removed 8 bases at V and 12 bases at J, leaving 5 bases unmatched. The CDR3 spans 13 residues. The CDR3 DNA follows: TGTGCCAGTCGGACTAGCGGGGGGGCAGGGCAGTTCTTC. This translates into CASRTSGGAGQFF. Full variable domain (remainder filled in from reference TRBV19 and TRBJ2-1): DGGITQSPKYLFRKEGQNVTLSCEQNLNHDAMYWYRQDPGQGLRLIYYSQIVNDFQKGDIAEGYSVSREKKESFPLTVTSAQKNPTAFYLCASRTSGGAGQFFGPGTRLTVL.

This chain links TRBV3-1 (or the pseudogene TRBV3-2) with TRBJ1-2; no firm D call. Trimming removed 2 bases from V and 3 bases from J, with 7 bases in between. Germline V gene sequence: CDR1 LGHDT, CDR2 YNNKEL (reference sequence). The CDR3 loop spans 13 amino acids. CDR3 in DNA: TGTGCCAGCAGCCAAAGCAGGCACTATGGCTACACCTTC. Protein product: CASSQSRHYGYTF.

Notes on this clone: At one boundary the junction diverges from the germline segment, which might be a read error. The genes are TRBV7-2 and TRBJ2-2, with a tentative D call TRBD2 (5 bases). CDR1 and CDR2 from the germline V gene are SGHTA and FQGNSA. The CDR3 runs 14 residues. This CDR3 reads CVSERARFTGELFF. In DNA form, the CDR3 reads TGTGTCAGCGAGAGGGCCAGGTTTACCGGGGAGCTGTTTTTT. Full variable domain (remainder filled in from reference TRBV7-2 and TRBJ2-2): GAGVSQSPSNKVTEKGKDVELRCDPISGHTALYWYRQSLGQGLEFLIYFQGNSAPDKSGLPSDRFSAERTGGSVSTLTIQRTQQEDSAVYLCVSERARFTGELFFGEGSRLTVL.

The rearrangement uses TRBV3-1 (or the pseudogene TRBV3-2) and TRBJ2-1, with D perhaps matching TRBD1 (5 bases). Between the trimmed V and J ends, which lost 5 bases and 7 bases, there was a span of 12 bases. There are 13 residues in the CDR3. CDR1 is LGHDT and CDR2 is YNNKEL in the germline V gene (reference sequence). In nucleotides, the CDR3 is TGTGCCAGCAGCTACGCAGGGATAAATGAGCAGTTCTTC. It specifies CASSYAGINEQFF.

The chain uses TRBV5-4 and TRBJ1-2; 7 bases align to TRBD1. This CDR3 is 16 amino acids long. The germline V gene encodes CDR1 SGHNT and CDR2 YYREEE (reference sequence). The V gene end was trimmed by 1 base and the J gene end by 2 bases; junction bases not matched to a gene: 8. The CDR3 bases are TGTGCCAGCAGCTTGAGAGGTCAGGGGGGCAACTATGGCTACACCTTC. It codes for CASSLRGQGGNYGYTF.

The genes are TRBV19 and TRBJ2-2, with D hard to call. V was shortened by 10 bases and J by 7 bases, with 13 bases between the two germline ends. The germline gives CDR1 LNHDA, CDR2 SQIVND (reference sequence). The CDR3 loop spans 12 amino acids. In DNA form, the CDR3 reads TGTGCCACCGACCTCCCGGGCGGGGAGCTGTTTTTT. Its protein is CATDLPGGELFF.